This TCR beta chain was found in a study of PD-L1 blockade in urothelial cancer. Germline loops: CDR1 LNHDA, CDR2 SQIVND (reference sequence). This CDR3 contains 15 residues. Trimming cost V 1 base and J 5 bases, with 14 bases left between them. Data came from immunoSEQ multiplex PCR; TCRdb stores just in-frame clones and leaves some out. This table has around 33,000 clones, approximately 90% appearing once. As to time point: peripheral blood 6 weeks after treatment start. This sample comprised PBMCs, obtained around atezolizumab (anti-PD-L1) treatment. This sequence originates from a man older than 75 with urothelial cancer. J is TRBJ2-5 and V is TRBV19; tentatively, D is TRBD2 (5 bases). The CDR3 DNA follows: TGTGCCAGTAGTATAGGGGAGAGATCAGCCGAGACCCAGTACTTC. Its translation: CASSIGERSAETQYF. The variable domain in full, completed from reference TRBV19 and TRBJ2-5, reads DGGITQSPKYLFRKEGQNVTLSCEQNLNHDAMYWYRQDPGQGLRLIYYSQIVNDFQKGDIAEGYSVSREKKESFPLTVTSAQKNPTAFYLCASSIGERSAETQYFGPGTRLLVL.